This T cell receptor (beta chain) was sequenced for a study of blood T cell repertoires in COVID-19. Turning to the study itself: The samples span acute and convalescent COVID-19 from the United States, Italy and Spain. PBMCs, B-cell-depleted T cells, or T cells were the source of the cDNA or gDNA that made up the material.

In the original workflow: Reference gene primer amplification in the assay estimated nucleated cell counts. The method was immunoSEQ multiplex PCR; TCRdb's version includes in-frame clones alone and lacks a portion of them. V and J calls and clone size are given by that table; D and trimming were obtained from the DNA. The profile shows just over 150,000 clones, around 87% of them singletons. Two negative PCRs, clearance, or symptom resolution were required of recovered Cohort 3 donors. The TCR originated in a woman aged 50 to 60 who had recovered from COVID-19. Sample: PBMCs or T cells enriched from blood (not recorded which).

The CDR3 nucleotides read TGTGCCAGCAGTAATAGAGGAAAGCAGTTCTTC. Encoded protein: CASSNRGKQFF. The V and J genes are TRBV6-2 or TRBV6-3 and TRBJ2-1; D call uncertain. This CDR3 has 11 residues. Trimming shortened V by 5 bases and J by 11 bases, and 10 bases separated the two germline ends. Germline CDR1 reads MNHEY; CDR2 reads SVGEGT.